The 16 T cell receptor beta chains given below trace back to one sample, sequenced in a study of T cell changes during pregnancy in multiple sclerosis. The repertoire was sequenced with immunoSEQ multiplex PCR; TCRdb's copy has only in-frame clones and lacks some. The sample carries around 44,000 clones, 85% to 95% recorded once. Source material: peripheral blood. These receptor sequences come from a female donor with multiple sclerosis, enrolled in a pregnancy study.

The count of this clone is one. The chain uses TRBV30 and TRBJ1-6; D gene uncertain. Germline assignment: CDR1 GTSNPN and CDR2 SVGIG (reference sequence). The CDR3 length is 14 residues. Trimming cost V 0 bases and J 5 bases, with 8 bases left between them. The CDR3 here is CAWSVEVNNSPLHF. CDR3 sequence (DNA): TGTGCCTGGAGTGTAGAAGTTAATAATTCACCCCTCCACTTT. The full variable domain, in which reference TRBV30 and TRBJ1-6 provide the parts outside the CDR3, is SQTIHQWPATLVQPVGSPLSLECTVEGTSNPNLYWYRQAAGRGLQLLFYSVGIGQISSEVPQNLSASRPQDRQFILSSKKLLLSDSGFYLCAWSVEVNNSPLHFGNGTRLTVT.

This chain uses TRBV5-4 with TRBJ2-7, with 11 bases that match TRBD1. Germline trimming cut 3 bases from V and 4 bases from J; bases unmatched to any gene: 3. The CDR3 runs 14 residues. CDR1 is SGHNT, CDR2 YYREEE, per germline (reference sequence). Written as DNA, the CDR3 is TGTGCCAGCAGCTCCCGGGACAGGGGGTACGAGCAGTACTTC. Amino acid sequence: CASSSRDRGYEQYF.

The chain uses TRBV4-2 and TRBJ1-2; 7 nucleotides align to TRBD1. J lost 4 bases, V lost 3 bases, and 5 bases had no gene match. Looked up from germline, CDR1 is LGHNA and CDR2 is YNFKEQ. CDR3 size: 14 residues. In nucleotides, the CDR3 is TGTGCCAGCAGCCAGGGACAGAGTAGCTATGGCTACACCTTC. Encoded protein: CASSQGQSSYGYTF.

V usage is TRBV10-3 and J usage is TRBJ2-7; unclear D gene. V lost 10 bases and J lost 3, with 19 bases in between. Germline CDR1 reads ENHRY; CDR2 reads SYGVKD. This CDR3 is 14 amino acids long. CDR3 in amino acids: CANPLPVPFYEQYF. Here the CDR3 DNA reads TGTGCCAACCCTCTTCCGGTTCCCTTCTACGAGCAGTACTTC.

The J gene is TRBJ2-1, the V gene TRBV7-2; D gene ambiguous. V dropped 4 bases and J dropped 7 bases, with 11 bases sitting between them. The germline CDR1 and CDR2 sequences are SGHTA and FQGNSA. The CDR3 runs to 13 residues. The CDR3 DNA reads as TGTGCCAGCAGCTCAAAGGTGGTTAATGAGCAGTTCTTC. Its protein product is CASSSKVVNEQFF.

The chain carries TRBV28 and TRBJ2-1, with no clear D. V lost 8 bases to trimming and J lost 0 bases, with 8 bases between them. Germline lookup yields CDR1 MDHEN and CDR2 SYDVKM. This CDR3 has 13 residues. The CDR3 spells CASRPPSYNEQFF. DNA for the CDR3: TGTGCCAGCCGGCCGCCCTCCTACAATGAGCAGTTCTTC.

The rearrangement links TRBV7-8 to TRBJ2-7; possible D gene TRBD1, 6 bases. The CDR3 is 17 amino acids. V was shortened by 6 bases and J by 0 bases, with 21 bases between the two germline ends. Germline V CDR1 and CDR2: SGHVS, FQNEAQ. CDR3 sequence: CASRKGGQGLSSYEQYF. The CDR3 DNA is TGTGCCAGCAGGAAAGGGGGTCAGGGGCTGAGCTCCTACGAGCAGTACTTC.

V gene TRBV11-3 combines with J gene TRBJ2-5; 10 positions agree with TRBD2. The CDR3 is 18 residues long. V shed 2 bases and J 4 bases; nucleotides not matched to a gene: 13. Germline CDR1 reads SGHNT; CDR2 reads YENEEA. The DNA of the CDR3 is TGTGCCAGCAGCTTATACCAGGGAGCGGGAGGGCCGAGAGAGACCCAGTACTTC. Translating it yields CASSLYQGAGGPRETQYF.

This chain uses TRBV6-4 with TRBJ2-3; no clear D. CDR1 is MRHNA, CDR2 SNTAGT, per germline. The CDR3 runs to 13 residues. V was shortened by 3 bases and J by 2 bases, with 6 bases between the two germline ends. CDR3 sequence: CASSESNTDTQYF. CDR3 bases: TGTGCCAGCAGTGAGAGCAACACAGATACGCAGTATTTT.

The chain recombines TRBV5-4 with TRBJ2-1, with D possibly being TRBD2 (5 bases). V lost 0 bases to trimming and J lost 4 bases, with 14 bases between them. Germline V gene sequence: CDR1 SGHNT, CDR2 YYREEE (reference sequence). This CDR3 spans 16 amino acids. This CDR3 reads CASSLGRSGVYNEQFF. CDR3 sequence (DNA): TGTGCCAGCAGCTTGGGTAGGTCCGGGGTATACAATGAGCAGTTCTTC.

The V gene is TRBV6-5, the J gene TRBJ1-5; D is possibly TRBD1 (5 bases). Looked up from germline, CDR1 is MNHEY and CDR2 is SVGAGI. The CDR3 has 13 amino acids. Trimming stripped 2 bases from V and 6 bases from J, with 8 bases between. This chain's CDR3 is CASSYVGGQPQHF. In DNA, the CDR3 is TGTGCCAGCAGTTACGTGGGGGGTCAGCCCCAGCATTTT.

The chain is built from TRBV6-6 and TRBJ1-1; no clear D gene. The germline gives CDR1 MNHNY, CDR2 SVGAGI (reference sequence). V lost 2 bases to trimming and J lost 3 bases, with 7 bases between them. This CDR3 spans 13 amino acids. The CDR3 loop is CASSYTKDTEAFF. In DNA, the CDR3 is TGTGCCAGCAGTTACACTAAGGACACTGAAGCTTTCTTT.

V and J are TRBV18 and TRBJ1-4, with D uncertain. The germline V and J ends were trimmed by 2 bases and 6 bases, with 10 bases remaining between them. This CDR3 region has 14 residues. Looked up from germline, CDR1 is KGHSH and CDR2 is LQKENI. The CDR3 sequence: CASSPERVDEKLFF. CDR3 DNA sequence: TGTGCCAGCTCACCAGAGAGGGTCGATGAAAAACTGTTTTTT.

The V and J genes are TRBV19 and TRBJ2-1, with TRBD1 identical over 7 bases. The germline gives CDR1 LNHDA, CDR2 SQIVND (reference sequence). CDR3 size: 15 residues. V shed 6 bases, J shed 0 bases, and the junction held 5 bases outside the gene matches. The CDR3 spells CASSRQGSSYNEQFF. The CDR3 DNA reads TGTGCCAGTAGCCGACAGGGCAGCTCCTACAATGAGCAGTTCTTC.

The CDR3 nucleotides are TGTGCTAGTGGTTTGGGGGGTGGCGGCTCCTACGAGCAGTACTTC. Residues: CASGLGGGGSYEQYF. The J gene is TRBJ2-7, the V gene TRBV12-5; D is uncertain. With 1 base removed from V and 0 bases from J, the gap between germline ends came to 10 bases. CDR3 length: 15 residues. The germline V gene encodes CDR1 LGHNT and CDR2 FRNRAP.

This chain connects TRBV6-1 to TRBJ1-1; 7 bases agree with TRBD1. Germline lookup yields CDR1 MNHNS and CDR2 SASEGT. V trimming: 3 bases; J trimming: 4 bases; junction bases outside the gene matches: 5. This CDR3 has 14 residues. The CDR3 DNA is TGTGCCAGCAGTGAGACAGGGTGGGCCACTGAAGCTTTCTTT. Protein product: CASSETGWATEAFF.